This T cell receptor (beta chain) was obtained from a study of human CD8 memory T cell subsets. The study, taken as a whole, reports: Chao1 estimates hinted that stem-like memory T cells outstripped precursor exhausted T cells in diversity.

Generation of TCR beta libraries used UMI-labeled 5' RACE. Original handling: The number of functional CDR3 beta clonotypes in each TCR beta library ranged from roughly 3,000 to 20,000. TCRdb reprocessed the 5' RACE reads, with one entry per CDR3 protein and no DNA. The V and J calls and clone size are TCRdb's, not the authors'. The listing records 4,500 to 6,000 distinct CDR3 sequences. To note about this clonotype: What it binds is not known.

Negative magnetic separation enriched total CD8+ T cells. Duplicate 150,000-cell vials of sorted CD8+ T cells per subset supplied the RNA. Germline CDR1 and CDR2: GTSNPN and SVGIG (reference sequence). The CDR3 is 14 amino acids. The chain is built from TRBV30 and TRBJ2-2; there is no DNA to check the TCRdb D call of TRBD1. Input material: CD8+ effector memory T cells (TEM) sorted from PBMCs. Subset here: effector memory CD8 T cells, CCR7- CD45RO+ CD95+. This TCR was sampled from a human donor in good health. The CDR3 protein is CAWSVLAGTGELFF. The full variable domain, with the rest looked up from reference TRBV30 and TRBJ2-2, is SQTIHQWPATLVQPVGSPLSLECTVEGTSNPNLYWYRQAAGRGLQLLFYSVGIGQISSEVPQNLSASRPQDRQFILSSKKLLLSDSGFYLCAWSVLAGTGELFFGEGSRLTVL.